Described below is a single T cell receptor beta chain sequence and its context. No antigen is known for it. This specimen belongs to a study of T cell responses to AZD1222 COVID-19 vaccine. Regarding the study as a whole: Rises in breadth and depth of Spike-specific TCRs came after two AZD1222 doses. Regions 160-218 and 743-854 held dominance among vaccine-associated CD4 TCRs, which spanned spike.

The V and J ends lost 2 bases and 7 bases respectively, with 6 bases between them. CDR3 size: 13 residues. The germline CDR1 and CDR2 sequences are MNHEY and SMNVEV (reference sequence). Libraries were prepared by immunoSEQ multiplex PCR; TCRdb keeps only in-frame clonotypes and omits some of them. The data show under 150,000 clones, more than 85% seen once. The source material was peripheral blood, sampled 28 days after the second AZD1222 dose. The sequence was collected from an adult who received the AZD1222 COVID-19 vaccine. The chain joins TRBV27 to TRBJ1-6; D unclear. The CDR3 DNA reads TGTGCCAGCAGTTTAGGTCCGAATTCACCCCTCCACTTT. Amino acids: CASSLGPNSPLHF.